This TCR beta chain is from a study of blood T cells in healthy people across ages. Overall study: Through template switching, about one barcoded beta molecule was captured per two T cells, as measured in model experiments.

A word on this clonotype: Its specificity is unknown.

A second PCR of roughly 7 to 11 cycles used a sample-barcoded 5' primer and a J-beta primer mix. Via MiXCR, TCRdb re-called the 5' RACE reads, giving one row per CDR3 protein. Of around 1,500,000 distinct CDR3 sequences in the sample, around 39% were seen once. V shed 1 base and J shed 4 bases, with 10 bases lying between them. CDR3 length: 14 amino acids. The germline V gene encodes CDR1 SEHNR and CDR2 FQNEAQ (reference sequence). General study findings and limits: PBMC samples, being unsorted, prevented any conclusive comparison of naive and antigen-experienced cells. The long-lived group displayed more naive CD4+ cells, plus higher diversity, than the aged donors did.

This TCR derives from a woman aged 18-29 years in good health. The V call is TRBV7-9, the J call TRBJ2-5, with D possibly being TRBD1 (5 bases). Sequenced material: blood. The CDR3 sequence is CASSLEQGLETQYF. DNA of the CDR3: TGTGCCAGCAGCTTAGAGCAGGGTTTAGAGACCCAGTACTTC.